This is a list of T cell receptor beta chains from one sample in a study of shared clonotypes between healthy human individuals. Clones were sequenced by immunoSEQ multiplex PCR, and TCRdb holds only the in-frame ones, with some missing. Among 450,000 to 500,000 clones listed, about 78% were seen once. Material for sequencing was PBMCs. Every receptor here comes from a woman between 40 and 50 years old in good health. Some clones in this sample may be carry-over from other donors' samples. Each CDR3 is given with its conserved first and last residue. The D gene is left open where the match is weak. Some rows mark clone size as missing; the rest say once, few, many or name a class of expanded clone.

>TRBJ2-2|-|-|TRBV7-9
TGTGCCAGCAGCGGGGACACCGGGGAGCTGTTTTTT
CASSGDTGELFF
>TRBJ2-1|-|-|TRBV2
TGTGCCAGCAACCGGTTCTTGGGGAATGAGCAGTTCTTC
CASNRFLGNEQFF
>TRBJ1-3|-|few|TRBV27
TGTGCCACCATATTTGGAAACACCATATATTTT
CATIFGNTIYF
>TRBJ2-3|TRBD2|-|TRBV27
TGTGCCAGCAGCCCTACACTAGCGGGAGCCACAGATACGCAGTATTTT
CASSPTLAGATDTQYF
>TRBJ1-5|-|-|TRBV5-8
TGTGCCAGCAGCTCCAGGTCGAATCAGCCCCAGCATTTT
CASSSRSNQPQHF
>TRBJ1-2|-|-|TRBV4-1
TGCGCCAGCAGCCAAGATCCGGAATTCATGGATGGCTACACCTTC
CASSQDPEFMDGYTF
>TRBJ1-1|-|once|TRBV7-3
TGTGCCAGCAGCTTTACATCGGTGACTGAAGCTTTCTTT
CASSFTSVTEAFF
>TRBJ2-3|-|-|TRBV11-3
TGTGCCAGCAGCTTAAGCCTTGGAGATACGCAGTATTTT
CASSLSLGDTQYF
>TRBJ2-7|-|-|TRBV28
TGTGCCAGCAGTTTAGGTGACTCAAGTCTGGGGCAGTACTTC
CASSLGDSSLGQYF
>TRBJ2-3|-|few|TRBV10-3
TGTGCCATCAGTCCCCTGGGAGGAGGAGATACGCAGTATTTT
CAISPLGGGDTQYF
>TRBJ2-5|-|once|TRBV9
TGTGCCAGCAGCTTTACTAGCCAAGAGACCCAGTACTTC
CASSFTSQETQYF
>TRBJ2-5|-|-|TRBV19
TGTGCCAGTAGCGACAACCCGACCCGGGGCGAGACCCAGTACTTC
CASSDNPTRGETQYF
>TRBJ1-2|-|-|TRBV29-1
TGCAGCGTTGAAGGGGGGGCCGATGGCTACACCTTC
CSVEGGADGYTF
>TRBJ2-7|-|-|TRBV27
TGTGCCAGCAGTTTATATAGCCCGGGGGAGCAGTACTTC
CASSLYSPGEQYF
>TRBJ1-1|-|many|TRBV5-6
TGTGCCAGCAGCTTGAGACTTAACACTGAAGCTTTCTTT
CASSLRLNTEAFF
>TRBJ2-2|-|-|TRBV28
TGTGCCAGCAGTTTAGCCCAGGGGGAGCTGTTTTTT
CASSLAQGELFF